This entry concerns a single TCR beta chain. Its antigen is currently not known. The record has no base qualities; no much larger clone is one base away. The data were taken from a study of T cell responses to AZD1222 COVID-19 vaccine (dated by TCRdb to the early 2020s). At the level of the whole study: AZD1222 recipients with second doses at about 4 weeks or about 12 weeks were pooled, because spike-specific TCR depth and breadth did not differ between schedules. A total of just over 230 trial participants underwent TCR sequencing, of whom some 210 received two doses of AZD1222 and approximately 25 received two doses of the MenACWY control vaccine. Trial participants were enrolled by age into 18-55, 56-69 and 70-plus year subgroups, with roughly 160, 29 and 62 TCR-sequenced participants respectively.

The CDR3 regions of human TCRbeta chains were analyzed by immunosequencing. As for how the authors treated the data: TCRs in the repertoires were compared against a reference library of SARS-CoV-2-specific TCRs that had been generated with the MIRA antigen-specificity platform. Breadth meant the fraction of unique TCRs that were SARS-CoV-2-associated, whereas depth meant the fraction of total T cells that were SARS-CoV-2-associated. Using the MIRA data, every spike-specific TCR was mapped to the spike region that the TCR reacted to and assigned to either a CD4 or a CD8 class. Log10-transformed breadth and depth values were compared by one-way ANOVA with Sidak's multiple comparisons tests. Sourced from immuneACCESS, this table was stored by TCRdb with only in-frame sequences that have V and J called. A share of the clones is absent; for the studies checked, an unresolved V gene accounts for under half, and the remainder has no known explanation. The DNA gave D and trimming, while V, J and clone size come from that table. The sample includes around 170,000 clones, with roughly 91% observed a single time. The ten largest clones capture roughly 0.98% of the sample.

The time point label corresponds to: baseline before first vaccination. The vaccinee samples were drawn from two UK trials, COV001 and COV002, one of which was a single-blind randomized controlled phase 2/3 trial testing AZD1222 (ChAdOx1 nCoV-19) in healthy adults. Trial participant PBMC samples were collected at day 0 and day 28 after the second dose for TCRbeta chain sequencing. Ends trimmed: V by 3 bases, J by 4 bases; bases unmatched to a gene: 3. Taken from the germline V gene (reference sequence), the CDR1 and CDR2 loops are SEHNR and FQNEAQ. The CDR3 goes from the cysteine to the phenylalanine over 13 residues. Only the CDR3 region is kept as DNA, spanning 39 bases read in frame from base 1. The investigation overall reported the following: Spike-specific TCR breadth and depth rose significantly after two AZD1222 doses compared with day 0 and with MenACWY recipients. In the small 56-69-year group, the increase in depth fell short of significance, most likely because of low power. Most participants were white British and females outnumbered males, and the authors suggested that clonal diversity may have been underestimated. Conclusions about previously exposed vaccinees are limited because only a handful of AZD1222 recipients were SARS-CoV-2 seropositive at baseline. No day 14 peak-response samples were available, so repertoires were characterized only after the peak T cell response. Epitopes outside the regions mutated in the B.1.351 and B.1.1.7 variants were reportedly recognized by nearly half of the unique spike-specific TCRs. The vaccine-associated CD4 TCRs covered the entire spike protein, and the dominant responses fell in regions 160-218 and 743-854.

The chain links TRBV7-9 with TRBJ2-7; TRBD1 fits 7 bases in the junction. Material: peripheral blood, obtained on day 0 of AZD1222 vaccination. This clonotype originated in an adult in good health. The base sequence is TGTGCCAGCAGCTTGCAGGGGGATTACGAGCAGTACTTC. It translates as CASSLQGDYEQYF. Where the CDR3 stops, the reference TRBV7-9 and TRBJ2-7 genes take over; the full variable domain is DTGVSQNPRHKITKRGQNVTFRCDPISEHNRLYWYRQTLGQGPEFLTYFQNEAQLEKSRLLSDRFSAERPKGSFSTLEIQRTEQGDSAMYLCASSLQGDYEQYFGPGTRLTVT.